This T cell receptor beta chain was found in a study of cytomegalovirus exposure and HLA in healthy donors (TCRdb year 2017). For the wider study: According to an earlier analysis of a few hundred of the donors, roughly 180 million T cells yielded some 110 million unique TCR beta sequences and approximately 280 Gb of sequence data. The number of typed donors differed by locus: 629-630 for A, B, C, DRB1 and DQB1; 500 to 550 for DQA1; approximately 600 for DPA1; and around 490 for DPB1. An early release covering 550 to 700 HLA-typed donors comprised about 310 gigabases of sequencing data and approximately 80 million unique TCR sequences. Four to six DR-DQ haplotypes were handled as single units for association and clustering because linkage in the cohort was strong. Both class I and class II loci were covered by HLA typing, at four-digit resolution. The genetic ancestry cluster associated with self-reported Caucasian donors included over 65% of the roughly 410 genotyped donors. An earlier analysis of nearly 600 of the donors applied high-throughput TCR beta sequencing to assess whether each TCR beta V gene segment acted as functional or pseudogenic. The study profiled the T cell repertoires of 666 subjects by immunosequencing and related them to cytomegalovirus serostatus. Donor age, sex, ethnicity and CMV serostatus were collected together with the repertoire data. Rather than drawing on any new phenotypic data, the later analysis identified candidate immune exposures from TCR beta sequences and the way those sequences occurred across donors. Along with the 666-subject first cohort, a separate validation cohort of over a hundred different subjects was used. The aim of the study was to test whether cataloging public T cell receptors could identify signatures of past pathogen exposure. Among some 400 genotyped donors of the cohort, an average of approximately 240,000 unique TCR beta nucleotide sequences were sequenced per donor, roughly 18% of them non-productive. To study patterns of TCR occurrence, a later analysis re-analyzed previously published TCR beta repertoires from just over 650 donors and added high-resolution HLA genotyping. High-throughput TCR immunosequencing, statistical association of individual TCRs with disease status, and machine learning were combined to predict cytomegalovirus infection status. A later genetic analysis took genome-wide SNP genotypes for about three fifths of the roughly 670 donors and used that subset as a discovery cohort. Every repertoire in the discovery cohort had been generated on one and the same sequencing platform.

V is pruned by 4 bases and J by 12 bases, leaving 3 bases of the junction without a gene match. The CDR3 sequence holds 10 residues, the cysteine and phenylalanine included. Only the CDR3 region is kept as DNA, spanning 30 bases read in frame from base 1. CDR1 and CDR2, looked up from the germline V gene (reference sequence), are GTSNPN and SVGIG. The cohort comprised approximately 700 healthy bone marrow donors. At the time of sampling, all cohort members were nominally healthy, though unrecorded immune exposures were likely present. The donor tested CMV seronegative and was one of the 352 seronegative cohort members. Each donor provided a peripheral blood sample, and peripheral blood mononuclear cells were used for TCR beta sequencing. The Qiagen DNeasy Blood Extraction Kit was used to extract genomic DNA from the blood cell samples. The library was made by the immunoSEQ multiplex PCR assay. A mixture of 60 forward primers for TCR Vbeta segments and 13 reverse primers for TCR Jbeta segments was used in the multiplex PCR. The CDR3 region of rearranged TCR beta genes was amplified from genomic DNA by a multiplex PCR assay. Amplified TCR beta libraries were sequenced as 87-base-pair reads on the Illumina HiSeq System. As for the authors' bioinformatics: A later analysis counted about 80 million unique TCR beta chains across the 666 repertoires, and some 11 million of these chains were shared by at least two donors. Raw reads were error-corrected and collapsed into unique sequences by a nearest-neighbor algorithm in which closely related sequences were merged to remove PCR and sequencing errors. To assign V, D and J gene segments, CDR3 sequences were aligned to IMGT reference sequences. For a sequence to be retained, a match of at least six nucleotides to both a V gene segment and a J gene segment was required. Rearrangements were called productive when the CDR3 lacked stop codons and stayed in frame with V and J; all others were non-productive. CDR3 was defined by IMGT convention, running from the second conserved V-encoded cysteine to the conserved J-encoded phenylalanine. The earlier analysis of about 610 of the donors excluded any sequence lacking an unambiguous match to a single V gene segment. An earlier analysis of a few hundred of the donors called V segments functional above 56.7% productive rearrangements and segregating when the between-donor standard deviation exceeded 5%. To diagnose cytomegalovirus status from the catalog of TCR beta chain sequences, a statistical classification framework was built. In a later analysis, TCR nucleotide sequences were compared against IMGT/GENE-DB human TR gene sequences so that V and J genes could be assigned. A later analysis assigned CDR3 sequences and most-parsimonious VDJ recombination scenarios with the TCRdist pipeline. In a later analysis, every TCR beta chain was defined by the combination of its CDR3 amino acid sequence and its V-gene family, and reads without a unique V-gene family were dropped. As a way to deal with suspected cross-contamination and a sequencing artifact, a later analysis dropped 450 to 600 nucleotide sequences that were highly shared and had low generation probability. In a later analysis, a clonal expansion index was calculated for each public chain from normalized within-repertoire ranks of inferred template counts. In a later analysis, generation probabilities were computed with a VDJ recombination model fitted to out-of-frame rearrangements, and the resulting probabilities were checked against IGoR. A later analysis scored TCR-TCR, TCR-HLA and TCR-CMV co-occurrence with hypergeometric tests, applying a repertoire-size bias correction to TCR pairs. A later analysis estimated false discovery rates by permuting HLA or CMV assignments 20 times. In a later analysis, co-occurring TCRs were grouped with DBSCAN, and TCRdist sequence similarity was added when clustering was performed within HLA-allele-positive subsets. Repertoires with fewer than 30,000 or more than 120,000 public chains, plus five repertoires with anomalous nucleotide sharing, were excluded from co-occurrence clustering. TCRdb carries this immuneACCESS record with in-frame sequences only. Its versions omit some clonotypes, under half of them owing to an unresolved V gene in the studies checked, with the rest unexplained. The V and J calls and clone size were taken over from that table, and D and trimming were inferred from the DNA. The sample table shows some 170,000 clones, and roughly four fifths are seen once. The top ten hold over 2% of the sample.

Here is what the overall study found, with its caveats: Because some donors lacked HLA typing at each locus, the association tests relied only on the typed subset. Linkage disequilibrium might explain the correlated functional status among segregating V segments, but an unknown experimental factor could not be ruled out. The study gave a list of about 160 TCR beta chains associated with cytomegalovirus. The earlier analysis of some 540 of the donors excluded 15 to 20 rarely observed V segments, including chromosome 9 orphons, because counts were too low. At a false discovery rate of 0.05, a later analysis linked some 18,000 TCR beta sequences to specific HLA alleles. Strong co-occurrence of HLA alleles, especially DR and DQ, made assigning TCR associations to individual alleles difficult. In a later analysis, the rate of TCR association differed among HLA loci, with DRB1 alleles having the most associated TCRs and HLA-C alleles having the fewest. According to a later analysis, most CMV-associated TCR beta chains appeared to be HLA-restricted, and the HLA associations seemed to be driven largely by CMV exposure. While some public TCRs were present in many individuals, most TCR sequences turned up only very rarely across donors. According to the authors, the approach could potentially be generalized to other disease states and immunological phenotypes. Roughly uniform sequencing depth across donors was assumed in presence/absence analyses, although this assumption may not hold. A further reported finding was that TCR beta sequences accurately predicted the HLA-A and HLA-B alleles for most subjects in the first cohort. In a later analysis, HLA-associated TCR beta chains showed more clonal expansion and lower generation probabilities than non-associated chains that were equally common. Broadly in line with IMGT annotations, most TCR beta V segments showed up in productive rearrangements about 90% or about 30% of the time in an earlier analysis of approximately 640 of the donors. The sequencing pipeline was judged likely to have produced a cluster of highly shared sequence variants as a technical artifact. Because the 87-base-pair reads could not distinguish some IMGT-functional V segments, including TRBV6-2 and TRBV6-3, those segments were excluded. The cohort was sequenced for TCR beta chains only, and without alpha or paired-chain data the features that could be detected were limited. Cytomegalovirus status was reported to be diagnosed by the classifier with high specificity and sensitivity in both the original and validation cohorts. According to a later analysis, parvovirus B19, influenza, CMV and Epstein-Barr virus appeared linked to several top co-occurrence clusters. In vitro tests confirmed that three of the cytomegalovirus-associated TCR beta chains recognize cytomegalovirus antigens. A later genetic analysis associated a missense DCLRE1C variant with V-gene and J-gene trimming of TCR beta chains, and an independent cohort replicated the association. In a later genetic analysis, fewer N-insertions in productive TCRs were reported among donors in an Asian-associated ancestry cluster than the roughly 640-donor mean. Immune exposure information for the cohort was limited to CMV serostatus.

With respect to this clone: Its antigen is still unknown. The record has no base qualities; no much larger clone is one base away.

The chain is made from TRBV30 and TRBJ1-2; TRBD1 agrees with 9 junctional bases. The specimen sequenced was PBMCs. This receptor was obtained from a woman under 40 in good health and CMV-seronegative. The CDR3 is CAWNRGRNTF. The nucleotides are TGTGCCTGGAACAGGGGGCGAAACACCTTC.